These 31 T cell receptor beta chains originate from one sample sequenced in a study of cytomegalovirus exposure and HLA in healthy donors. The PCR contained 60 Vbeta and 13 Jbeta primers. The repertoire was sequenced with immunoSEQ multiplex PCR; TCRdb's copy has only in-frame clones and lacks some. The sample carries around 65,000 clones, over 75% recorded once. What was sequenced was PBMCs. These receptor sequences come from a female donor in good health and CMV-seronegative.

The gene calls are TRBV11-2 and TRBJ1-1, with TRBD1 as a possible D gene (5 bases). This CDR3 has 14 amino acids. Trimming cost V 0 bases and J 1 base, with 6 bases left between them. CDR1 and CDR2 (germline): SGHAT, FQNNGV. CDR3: CASSLDQGNTEAFF. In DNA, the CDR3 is TGTGCCAGCAGCTTAGATCAGGGGAACACTGAAGCTTTCTTT. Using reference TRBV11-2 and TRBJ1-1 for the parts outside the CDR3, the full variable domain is EAGVAQSPRYKIIEKRQSVAFWCNPISGHATLYWYQQILGQGPKLLIQFQNNGVVDDSQLPKDRFSAERLKGVDSTLKIQPAKLEDSAVYLCASSLDQGNTEAFFGQGTRLTVV.

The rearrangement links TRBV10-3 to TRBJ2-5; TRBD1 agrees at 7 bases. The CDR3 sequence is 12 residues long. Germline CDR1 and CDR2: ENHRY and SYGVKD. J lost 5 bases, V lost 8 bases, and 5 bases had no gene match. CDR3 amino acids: CAIGGRGETQYF. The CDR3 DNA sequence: TGTGCCATCGGCGGCAGGGGGGAGACCCAGTACTTC.

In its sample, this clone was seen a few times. The CDR3 loop reads CASSTHLRGGDGPGNGYTF. CDR3 nucleotides: TGTGCCAGCAGTACGCATCTCCGGGGAGGGGACGGTCCGGGGAATGGCTACACCTTC. The chain has TRBV11-2 and TRBJ1-2, with TRBD1 as a possible D gene (5 bases). CDR3 size: 19 residues. CDR1 and CDR2 (germline): SGHAT, FQNNGV. V was trimmed by 6 bases and J by 6 bases, leaving 32 bases between them.

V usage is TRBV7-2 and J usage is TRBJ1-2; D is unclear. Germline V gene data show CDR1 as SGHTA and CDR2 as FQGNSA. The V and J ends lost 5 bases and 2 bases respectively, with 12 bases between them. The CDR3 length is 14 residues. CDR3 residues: CASSPGEANYGYTF. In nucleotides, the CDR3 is TGTGCCAGCAGCCCCGGGGAGGCAAACTATGGCTACACCTTC.

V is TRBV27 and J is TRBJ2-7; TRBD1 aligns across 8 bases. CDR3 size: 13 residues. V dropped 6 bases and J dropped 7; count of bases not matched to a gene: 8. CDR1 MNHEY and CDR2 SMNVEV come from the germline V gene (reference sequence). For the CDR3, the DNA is TGTGCCAGCAGCCAGAGGACAGGGTTTGAGCAGTACTTC. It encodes CASSQRTGFEQYF.

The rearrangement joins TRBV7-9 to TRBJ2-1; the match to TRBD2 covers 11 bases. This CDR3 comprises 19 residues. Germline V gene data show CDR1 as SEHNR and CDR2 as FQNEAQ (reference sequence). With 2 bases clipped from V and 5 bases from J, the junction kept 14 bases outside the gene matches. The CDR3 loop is CASSLRVLYLAGGDNEQFF. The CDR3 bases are TGTGCCAGCAGCTTAAGAGTTCTCTATCTAGCGGGAGGAGACAATGAGCAGTTCTTC.

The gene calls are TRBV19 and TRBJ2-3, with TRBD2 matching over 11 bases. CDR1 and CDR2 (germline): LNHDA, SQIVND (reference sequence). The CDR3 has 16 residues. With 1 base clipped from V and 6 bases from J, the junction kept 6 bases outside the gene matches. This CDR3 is CASSIATSGGWDTQYF. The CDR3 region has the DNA TGTGCCAGTAGTATAGCCACTAGCGGGGGCTGGGATACGCAGTATTTT.

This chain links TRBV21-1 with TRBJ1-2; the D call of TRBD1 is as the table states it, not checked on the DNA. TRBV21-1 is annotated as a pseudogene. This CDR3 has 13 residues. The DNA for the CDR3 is TGTGCCAGACGGGGACAGGGGGCGAGCGGCTACACCTTC. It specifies CARRGQGASGYTF.

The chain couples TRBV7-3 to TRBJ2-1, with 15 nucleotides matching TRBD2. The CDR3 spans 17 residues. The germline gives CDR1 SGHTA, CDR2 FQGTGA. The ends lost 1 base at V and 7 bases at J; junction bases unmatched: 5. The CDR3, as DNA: TGTGCCAGCAGCTTAAACGGACTAGCGGGGGGGCAAAATGAGCAGTTCTTC. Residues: CASSLNGLAGGQNEQFF.

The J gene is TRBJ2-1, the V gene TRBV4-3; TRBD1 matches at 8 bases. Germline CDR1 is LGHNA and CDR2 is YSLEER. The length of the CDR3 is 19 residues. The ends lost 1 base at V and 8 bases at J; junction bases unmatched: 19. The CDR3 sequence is CASSQVGPWQGAGLYEQFF. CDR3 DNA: TGCGCCAGCAGCCAAGTGGGCCCCTGGCAGGGGGCAGGGTTATATGAGCAGTTCTTC.

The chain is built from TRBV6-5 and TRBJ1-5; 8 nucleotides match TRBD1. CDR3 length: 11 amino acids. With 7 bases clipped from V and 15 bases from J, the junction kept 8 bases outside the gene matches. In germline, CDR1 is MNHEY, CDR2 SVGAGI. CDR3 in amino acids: CASNFQGAWHF. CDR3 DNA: TGTGCCAGCAATTTTCAGGGGGCCTGGCATTTT.

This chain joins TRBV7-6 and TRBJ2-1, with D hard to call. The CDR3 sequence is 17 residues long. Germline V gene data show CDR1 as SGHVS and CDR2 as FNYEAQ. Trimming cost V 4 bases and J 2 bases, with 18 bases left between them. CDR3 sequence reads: CASSSPLRLSAYNEQFF. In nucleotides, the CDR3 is TGTGCCAGCAGCTCCCCCCTCCGACTGAGTGCCTACAATGAGCAGTTCTTC.

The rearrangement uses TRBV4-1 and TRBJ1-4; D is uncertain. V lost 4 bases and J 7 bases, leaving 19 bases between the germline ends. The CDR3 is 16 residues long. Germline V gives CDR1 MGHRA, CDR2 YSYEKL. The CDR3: CASSLSYGGGGEKLFF. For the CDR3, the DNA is TGCGCCAGCAGCCTCAGTTACGGTGGCGGAGGTGAAAAACTGTTTTTT.

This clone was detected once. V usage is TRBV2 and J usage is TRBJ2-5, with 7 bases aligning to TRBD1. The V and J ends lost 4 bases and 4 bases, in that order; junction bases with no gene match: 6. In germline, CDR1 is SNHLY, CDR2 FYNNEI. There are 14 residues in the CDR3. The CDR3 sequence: CASSAQGLRETQYF. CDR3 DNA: TGTGCCAGCAGTGCACAGGGGCTGCGAGAGACCCAGTACTTC. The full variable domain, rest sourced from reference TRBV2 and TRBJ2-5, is EPEVTQTPSHQVTQMGQEVILRCVPISNHLYFYWYRQILGQKVEFLVSFYNNEISEKSEIFDDQFSVERPDGSNFTLKIRSTKLEDSAMYFCASSAQGLRETQYFGPGTRLLVL.

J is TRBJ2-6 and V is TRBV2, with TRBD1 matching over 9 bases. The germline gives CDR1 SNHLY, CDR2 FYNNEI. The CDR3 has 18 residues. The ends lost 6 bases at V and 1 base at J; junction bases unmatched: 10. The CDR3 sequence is CASRDPGQGMSGANVLTF. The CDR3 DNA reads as TGTGCCAGCAGGGATCCGGGACAGGGCATGTCTGGGGCCAACGTCCTGACTTTC.

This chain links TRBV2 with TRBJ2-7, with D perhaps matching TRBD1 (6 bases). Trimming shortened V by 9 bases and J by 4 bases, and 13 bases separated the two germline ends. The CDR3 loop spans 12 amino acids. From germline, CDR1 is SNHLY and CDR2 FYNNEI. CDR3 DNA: TGTGCCAGAGCCACAGGGCCTTACGAGCAGTACTTC. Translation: CARATGPYEQYF.

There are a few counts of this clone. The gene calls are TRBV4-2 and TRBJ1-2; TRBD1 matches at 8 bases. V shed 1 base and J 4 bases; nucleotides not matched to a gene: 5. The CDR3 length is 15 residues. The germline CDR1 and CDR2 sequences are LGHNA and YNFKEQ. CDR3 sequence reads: CASSQVGTGGYGYTF. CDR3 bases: TGTGCCAGCAGCCAAGTCGGGACAGGAGGCTATGGCTACACCTTC.

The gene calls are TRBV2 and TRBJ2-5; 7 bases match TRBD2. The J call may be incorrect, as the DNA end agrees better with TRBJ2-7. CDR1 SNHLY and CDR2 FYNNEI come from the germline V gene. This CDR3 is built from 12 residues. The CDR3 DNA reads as TGTGCCAGCAAGGGACTAATTTACGAGCAGTACTTC. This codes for CASKGLIYEQYF.

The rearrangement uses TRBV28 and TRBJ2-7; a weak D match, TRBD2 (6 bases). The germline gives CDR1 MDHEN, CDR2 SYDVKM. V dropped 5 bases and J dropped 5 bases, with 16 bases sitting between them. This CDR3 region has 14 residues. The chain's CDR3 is CASSRDSNPDEQYF. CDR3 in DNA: TGTGCCAGCAGTCGGGACTCCAATCCCGACGAGCAGTACTTC.

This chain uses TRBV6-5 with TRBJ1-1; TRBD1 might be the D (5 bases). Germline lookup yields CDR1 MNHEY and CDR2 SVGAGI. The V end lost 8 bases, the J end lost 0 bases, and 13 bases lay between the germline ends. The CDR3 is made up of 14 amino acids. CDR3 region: CASRLTVMNTEAFF. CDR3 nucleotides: TGTGCCAGCCGATTGACAGTCATGAACACTGAAGCTTTCTTT.

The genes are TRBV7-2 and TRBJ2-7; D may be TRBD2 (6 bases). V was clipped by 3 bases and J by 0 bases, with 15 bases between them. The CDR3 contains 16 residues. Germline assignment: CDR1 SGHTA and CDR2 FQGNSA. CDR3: CASSFRTRDFSYEQYF. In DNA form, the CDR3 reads TGTGCCAGCAGCTTCAGAACCCGGGACTTCTCCTACGAGCAGTACTTC.

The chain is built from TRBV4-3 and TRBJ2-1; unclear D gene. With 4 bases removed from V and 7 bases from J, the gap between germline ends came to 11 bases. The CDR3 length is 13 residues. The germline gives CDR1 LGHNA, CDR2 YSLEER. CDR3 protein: CASSPSRVNEQFF. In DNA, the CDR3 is TGCGCCAGCAGCCCAAGTCGGGTGAATGAGCAGTTCTTC.

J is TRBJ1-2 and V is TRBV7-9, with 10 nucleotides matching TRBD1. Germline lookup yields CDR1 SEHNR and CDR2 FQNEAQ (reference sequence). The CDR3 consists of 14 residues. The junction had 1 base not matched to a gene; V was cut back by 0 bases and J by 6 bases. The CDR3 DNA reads TGTGCCAGCAGCTTAGCGGGGACAGGGGATGGCTACACCTTC. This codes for CASSLAGTGDGYTF. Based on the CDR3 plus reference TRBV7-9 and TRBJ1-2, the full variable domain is DTGVSQNPRHKITKRGQNVTFRCDPISEHNRLYWYRQTLGQGPEFLTYFQNEAQLEKSRLLSDRFSAERPKGSFSTLEIQRTEQGDSAMYLCASSLAGTGDGYTFGSGTRLTVV.

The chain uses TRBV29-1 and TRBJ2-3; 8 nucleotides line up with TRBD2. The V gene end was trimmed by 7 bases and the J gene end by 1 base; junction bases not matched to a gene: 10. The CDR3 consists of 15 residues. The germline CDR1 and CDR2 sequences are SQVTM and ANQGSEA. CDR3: CSAVSGGQGTDTQYF. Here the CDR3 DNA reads TGCAGCGCCGTAAGCGGGGGCCAGGGCACAGATACGCAGTATTTT.

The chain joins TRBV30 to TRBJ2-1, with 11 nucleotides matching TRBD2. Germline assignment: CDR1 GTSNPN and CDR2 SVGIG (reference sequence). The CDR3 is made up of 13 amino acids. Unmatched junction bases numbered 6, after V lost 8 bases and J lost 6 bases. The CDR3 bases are TGTGCCGGGTTAGCGGGAGGGGGCAATGAGCAGTTCTTC. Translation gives CAGLAGGGNEQFF.

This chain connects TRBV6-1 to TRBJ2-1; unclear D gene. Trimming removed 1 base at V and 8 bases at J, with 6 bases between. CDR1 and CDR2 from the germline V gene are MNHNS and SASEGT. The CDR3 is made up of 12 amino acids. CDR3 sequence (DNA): TGTGCCAGCAGTGAAGGGCTCTATGAGCAGTTCTTC. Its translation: CASSEGLYEQFF.

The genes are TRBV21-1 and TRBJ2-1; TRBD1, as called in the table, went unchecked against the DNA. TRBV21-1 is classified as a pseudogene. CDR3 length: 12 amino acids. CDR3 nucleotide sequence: TGTGCCAGCAGAGGCAGGATTAGTGAGCAGTTCTTC. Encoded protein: CASRGRISEQFF.

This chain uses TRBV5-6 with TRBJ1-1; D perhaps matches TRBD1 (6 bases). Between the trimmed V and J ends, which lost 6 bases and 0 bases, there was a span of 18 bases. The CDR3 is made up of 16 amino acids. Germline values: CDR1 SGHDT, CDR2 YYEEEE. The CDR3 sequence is CASTLGGAQMNTEAFF. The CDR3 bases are TGTGCCAGCACCCTGGGGGGGGCTCAAATGAACACTGAAGCTTTCTTT.

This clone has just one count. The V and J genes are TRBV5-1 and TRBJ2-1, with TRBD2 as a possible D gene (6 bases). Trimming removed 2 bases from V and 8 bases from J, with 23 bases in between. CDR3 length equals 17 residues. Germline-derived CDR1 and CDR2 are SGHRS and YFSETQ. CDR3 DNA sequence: TGCGCCAGCAGCTTTGGGGTAGCGGCAGCCCTGGTCGATGAGCAGTTCTTC. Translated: CASSFGVAAALVDEQFF.

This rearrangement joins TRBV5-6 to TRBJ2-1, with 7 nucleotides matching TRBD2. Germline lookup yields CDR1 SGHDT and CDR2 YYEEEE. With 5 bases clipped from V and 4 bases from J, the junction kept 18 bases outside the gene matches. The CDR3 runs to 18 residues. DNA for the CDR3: TGTGCCAGCAGTTTACCCCCCGGGACTATGACACCATACAATGAGCAGTTCTTC. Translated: CASSLPPGTMTPYNEQFF.

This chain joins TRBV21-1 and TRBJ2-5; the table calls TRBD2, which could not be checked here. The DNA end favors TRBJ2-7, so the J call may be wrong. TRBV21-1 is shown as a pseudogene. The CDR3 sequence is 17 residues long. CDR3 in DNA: TGTGCCAGCAGCATCTCAACGCCGGGGGGGTCTACCTACGAGCAGTACTTC. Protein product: CASSISTPGGSTYEQYF.